The T cell receptor (beta chain) under discussion was sequenced for a study of T-cell reconstitution after alpha-beta-depleted transplantation in children. Study conclusions and caveats: After transplant, high TCRbeta diversity at day 60 in some patients arose from surviving recipient T cells and thymic progenitors. Reportedly, alpha-beta T cells present about two months post-transplant originated from several hundred expanded clones of graft origin. Hyperexpanded clones declined; after one year, newly produced T cells mostly supplied diversity.

Unique molecular identifiers were incorporated during preparation of the TCRbeta library. One entry per CDR3 protein results from TCRdb running MiXCR on the PCR reads. The table records 580,000 or so distinct CDR3 sequences, more than 20% of them present only once. In regard to this clonotype: Its antigen remains unknown.

CDR3 size: 15 residues. Germline V gives CDR1 LNHDA, CDR2 SQIVND (reference sequence). V lost 4 bases to trimming and J lost 8 bases; unmatched junction nucleotides: 8. This TCR was sampled from a boy under two years old who had a stem cell transplant for acute myeloid leukemia, so the T cells may come from the graft donor. The gene calls are TRBV19 and TRBJ2-1, with 10 bases fitting TRBD1. This material consisted of PBMCs, mostly from graft donor cells, taken 360 days after TCRalphabeta/CD19-depleted stem cell transplant. The chain's CDR3 is CASSTRDRGKDEQFF. The CDR3, as DNA: TGTGCCAGTAGTACTCGGGACAGGGGTAAGGATGAGCAGTTCTTC.